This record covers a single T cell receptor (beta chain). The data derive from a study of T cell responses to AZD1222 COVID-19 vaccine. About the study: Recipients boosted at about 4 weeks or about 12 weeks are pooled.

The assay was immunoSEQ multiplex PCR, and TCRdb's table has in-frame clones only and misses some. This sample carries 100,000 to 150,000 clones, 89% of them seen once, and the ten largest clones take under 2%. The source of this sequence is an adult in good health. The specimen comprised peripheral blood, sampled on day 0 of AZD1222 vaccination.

The CDR3 region is CASSITVTYNEQFF. DNA for the CDR3: TGTGCCAGTAGTATAACGGTTACTTACAATGAGCAGTTCTTC. J is TRBJ2-1 and V is TRBV19, with D hard to call. The CDR3 extends over 14 amino acids. Trimming took off 2 bases at V and 4 bases at J, with 9 bases between the two ends. Germline V CDR1 and CDR2: LNHDA, SQIVND (reference sequence).